These T cell receptor beta chains were read from a single sample in a study of blood T cell repertoires in COVID-19. Sequencing used immunoSEQ multiplex PCR; TCRdb keeps in-frame clones, though not all of them. The sample includes over 95,000 clones, approximately 85% of them seen just once. The specimen sequenced was peripheral blood. The receptor set was obtained from a man in his forties with acute or convalescent COVID-19. Each CDR3 is given with its conserved first and last residue. Each record gives: D gene, clone size, J gene, V gene, CDR3 protein, CDR3 DNA. The D gene is left open where the match is weak. Rows give clone size only sometimes, using once, few, many, or a class for an expanded clone.

TRBD1 | - | TRBJ1-5 | TRBV3-1/TRBV3-2 | CASSLTQGKGQPQHF | TGTGCCAGCAGCCTTACACAGGGGAAGGGTCAGCCCCAGCATTTT
- | - | TRBJ2-7 | TRBV29-1 | CSVEAGAGSYEQYF | TGCAGCGTTGAAGCAGGGGCAGGCTCCTACGAGCAGTACTTC
- | few | TRBJ2-2 | TRBV7-9 | CASTTGRANTGELFF | TGTGCCAGCACCACGGGCAGGGCGAACACCGGGGAGCTGTTTTTT
TRBD2 | - | TRBJ2-1 | TRBV7-2 | CASSKSGGPYNEQFF | TGTGCCAGCAGCAAGAGCGGGGGACCTTACAATGAGCAGTTCTTC
- | - | TRBJ2-3 | TRBV30 | CAWSVGQAGDTQYF | TGTGCCTGGAGTGTTGGCCAAGCGGGCGATACGCAGTATTTT
- | - | TRBJ1-1 | TRBV11-2 | CASSLAGAEAFF | TGTGCCAGCAGCTTAGCGGGAGCTGAAGCTTTCTTT
- | - | TRBJ2-3 | TRBV6-7 | CASSYSAGGSTDTQYF | TGTGCCAGCAGTTACTCCGCCGGGGGAAGCACAGATACGCAGTATTTT
TRBD2 | - | TRBJ2-1 | TRBV27 | CASSLSPGGNDEQFF | TGTGCCAGCAGTTTATCGCCCGGGGGGAACGATGAGCAGTTCTTC
TRBD2 | - | TRBJ2-1 | TRBV11-2 | CASSPPWRGAPHEQFF | TGTGCCAGCAGCCCCCCGTGGCGGGGGGCCCCCCATGAGCAGTTCTTC
- | - | TRBJ1-3 | TRBV19 | CASSIPGGSGNTIYF | TGTGCCAGTAGCATCCCGGGGGGCTCAGGAAACACCATATATTTT
- | once | TRBJ2-2 | TRBV12-3/TRBV12-4 | CASSLVLTGELFF | TGTGCCAGCAGTTTAGTCCTCACCGGGGAGCTGTTTTTT
- | - | TRBJ1-6 | TRBV4-1 | CASSQPGVQNLHF | TGCGCCAGCAGCCAGCCCGGGGTCCAAAACCTCCACTTT
- | - | TRBJ2-2 | TRBV29-1 | CSVLLRSTNTGELFF | TGCAGCGTTTTACTCCGGAGCACGAACACCGGGGAGCTGTTTTTT
- | - | TRBJ1-5 | TRBV2 | CASLYRFNQPQHF | TGTGCCAGCTTATACAGGTTCAATCAGCCCCAGCATTTT
- | once | TRBJ2-1 | TRBV3-1/TRBV3-2 | CASSPTSSYNEQFF | TGTGCCAGCAGCCCAACAAGCTCCTACAATGAGCAGTTCTTC
- | once | TRBJ1-4 | TRBV6-1 | CASSDMGLTNEKLFF | TGTGCCAGCAGTGACATGGGACTAACTAATGAAAAACTGTTTTTT
- | few | TRBJ2-5 | TRBV24-1 | CATSDFGEMRETQYF | TGTGCCACCAGTGATTTTGGGGAGATGAGAGAGACCCAGTACTTC
TRBD1 | once | TRBJ2-7 | TRBV7-9 | CASRRAGTGSYEQYF | TGTGCCAGCAGGAGAGCCGGGACAGGGAGTTACGAGCAGTACTTC
- | - | TRBJ1-1 | TRBV18 | CASSLKVGITEAFF | TGTGCCAGCTCACTGAAGGTGGGCATCACTGAAGCTTTCTTT
- | - | TRBJ2-1 | TRBV29-1 | CSVDRGYNEQFF | TGCAGCGTTGATAGGGGGTACAATGAGCAGTTCTTC
TRBD1 | once | TRBJ1-4 | TRBV5-1 | CASSPTGVATNEKLFF | TGCGCCAGCAGCCCGACAGGGGTGGCAACTAATGAAAAACTGTTTTTT
TRBD1 | few | TRBJ1-3 | TRBV19 | CASSWDRDSGNTIYF | TGTGCCAGTAGCTGGGACAGGGACTCTGGAAACACCATATATTTT
TRBD2 | - | TRBJ2-3 | TRBV5-1 | CASRGLAGASTDTQYF | TGCGCCAGCAGAGGGCTAGCGGGAGCTAGCACAGATACGCAGTATTTT
TRBD1 | - | TRBJ2-2 | TRBV6-5 | CASSYGTGGTGELFF | TGTGCCAGCAGTTACGGGACAGGGGGCACCGGGGAGCTGTTTTTT
TRBD2 | once | TRBJ2-5 | TRBV7-2 | CASSLSLTSGAGGTQYF | TGTGCCAGCAGCTTATCCCTAACTAGCGGCGCAGGAGGGACCCAGTACTTC
- | - | TRBJ1-6 | TRBV7-9 | CASSLAGGLQDSPLHF | TGTGCCAGCAGCTTGGCAGGTGGGCTACAGGATTCACCCCTCCACTTT
TRBD1 | - | TRBJ1-1 | TRBV27 | CASSLWDPGTVNTEAFF | TGTGCCAGCAGTTTATGGGACCCGGGGACAGTGAACACTGAAGCTTTCTTT
- | - | TRBJ2-7 | TRBV23-1 | CASSRGRDYEQYF | TGCGCCAGCAGCCGGGGAAGAGACTACGAGCAGTACTTC
- | few | TRBJ2-7 | TRBV7-8 | CASSTATGDDSYEQYF | TGTGCCAGCAGCACAGCCACAGGTGACGACTCCTACGAGCAGTACTTC
- | - | TRBJ2-6 | TRBV4-2 | CASSQAFPGTISGANVLTF | TGTGCCAGCAGCCAAGCTTTTCCAGGGACAATCTCTGGGGCCAACGTCCTGACTTTC
TRBD2 | - | TRBJ2-1 | TRBV7-8 | CASSSPGTNYNEQFF | TGTGCCAGCAGCTCGCCCGGGACTAACTACAATGAGCAGTTCTTC
TRBD1 | - | TRBJ2-1 | TRBV27 | CASNERGGKYNEQFF | TGTGCCAGCAACGAAAGAGGGGGCAAATACAATGAGCAGTTCTTC
TRBD1 | - | TRBJ2-3 | TRBV10-3 | CAISEDRGSDTQYF | TGTGCCATCAGTGAAGACAGGGGGTCAGATACGCAGTATTTT
- | - | TRBJ1-3 | TRBV3-1/TRBV3-2 | CASTRAGNTIYF | TGTGCCAGTACACGGGCTGGAAACACCATATATTTT
- | - | TRBJ2-7 | TRBV27 | CASGGDIYEQYF | TGTGCCAGCGGTGGGGACATCTACGAGCAGTACTTC
TRBD1 | - | TRBJ1-5 | TRBV7-2 | CASSLGGQGYQPQHF | TGTGCCAGCAGCTTAGGGGGACAGGGGTATCAGCCCCAGCATTTT
TRBD1 | - | TRBJ1-1 | TRBV5-4 | CASSSGGGLGSLTEAFF | TGTGCCAGCAGCTCGGGAGGGGGCCTCGGGTCACTCACTGAAGCTTTCTTT
- | - | TRBJ2-3 | TRBV11-2 | CASSLEVGLAPADTQYF | TGTGCCAGCAGCTTAGAAGTCGGGTTGGCTCCCGCAGATACGCAGTATTTT
- | - | TRBJ1-2 | TRBV30 | CAWSKFADGYTF | TGTGCCTGGAGTAAGTTCGCGGATGGCTACACCTTC
- | once | TRBJ2-2 | TRBV7-9 | CASTGTSLGAGELFF | TGTGCCAGCACAGGGACTTCCCTTGGGGCCGGGGAGCTGTTTTTT